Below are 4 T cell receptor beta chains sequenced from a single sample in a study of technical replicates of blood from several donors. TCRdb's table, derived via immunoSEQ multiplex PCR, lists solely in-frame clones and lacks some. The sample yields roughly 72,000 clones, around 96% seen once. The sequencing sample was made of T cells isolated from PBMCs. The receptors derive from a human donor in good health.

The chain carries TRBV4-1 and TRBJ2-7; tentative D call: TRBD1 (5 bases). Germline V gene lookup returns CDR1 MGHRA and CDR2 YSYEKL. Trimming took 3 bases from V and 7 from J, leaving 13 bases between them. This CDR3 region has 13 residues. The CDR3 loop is CASSHSGFEEQYF. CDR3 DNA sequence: TGCGCCAGCAGCCACTCAGGGTTCGAGGAGCAGTACTTC.

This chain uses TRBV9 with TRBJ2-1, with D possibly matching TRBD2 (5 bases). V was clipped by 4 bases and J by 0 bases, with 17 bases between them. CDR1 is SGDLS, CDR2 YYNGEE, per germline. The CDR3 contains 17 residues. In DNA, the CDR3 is TGTGCCAGCAGCCCCTTTTCCGCGGGCAGCTCCTACAATGAGCAGTTCTTC. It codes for CASSPFSAGSSYNEQFF. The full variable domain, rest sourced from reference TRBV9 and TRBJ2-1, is DSGVTQTPKHLITATGQRVTLRCSPRSGDLSVYWYQQSLDQGLQFLIQYYNGEERAKGNILERFSAQQFPDLHSELNLSSLELGDSALYFCASSPFSAGSSYNEQFFGPGTRLTVL.

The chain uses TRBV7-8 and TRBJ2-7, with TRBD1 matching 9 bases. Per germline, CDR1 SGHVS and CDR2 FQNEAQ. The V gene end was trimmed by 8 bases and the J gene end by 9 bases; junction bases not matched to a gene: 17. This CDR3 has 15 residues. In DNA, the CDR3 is TGTGCCAGCGCCCCCCCCGGGACAGGGTTGCCTCGGCAGTACTTC. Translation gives CASAPPGTGLPRQYF.

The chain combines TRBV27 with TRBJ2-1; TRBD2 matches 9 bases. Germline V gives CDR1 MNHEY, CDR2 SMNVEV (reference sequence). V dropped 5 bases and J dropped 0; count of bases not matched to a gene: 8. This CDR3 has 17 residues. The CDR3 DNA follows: TGTGCCAGCAGTACCGACAGCGGGAGGAGCTCCTACAATGAGCAGTTCTTC. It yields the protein CASSTDSGRSSYNEQFF.